This T cell receptor beta chain was found in a study of response to subunit inactivated influenza vaccine. Germline CDR1 and CDR2: SGHDN and FVKESK. The CDR3 contains 13 residues. V was clipped by 1 base and J by 5 bases, with 8 bases between them. Each CDR3 protein gets one entry after TCRdb re-called the RT-PCR reads with MiXCR. The sample has approximately 300,000 distinct CDR3 sequences; about 20% are singletons. Ten or more counts support this clonotype. This receptor was obtained from a man between 50 and 70 years old who received an inactivated influenza vaccine. V and J are TRBV14 and TRBJ1-2, with D perhaps TRBD1 (5 bases). The sample here was PBMCs from blood, taken less than 22 months after vaccination. CDR3 bases: TGTGCCAGCAGCCAAGGGGGCGGGTATGGCTACACCTTC. It codes for CASSQGGGYGYTF.